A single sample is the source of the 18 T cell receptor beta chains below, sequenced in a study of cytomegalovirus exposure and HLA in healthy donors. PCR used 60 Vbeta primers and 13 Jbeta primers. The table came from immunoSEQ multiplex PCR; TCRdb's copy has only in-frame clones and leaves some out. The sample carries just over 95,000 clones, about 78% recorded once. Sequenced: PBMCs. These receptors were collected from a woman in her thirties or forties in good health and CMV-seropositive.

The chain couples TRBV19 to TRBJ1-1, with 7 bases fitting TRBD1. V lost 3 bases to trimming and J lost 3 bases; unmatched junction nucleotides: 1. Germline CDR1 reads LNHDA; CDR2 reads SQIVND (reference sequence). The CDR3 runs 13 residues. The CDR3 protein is CASSIQGDTEAFF. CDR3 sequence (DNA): TGTGCCAGTAGTATTCAGGGGGACACTGAAGCTTTCTTT. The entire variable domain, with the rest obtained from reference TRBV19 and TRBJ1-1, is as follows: DGGITQSPKYLFRKEGQNVTLSCEQNLNHDAMYWYRQDPGQGLRLIYYSQIVNDFQKGDIAEGYSVSREKKESFPLTVTSAQKNPTAFYLCASSIQGDTEAFFGQGTRLTVV.

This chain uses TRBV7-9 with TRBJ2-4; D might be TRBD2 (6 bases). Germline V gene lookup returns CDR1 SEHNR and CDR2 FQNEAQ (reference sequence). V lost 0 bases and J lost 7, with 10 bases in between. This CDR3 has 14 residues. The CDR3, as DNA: TGTGCCAGCAGCTTAGCGGGAGGAGACAACATTCAGTACTTC. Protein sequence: CASSLAGGDNIQYF.

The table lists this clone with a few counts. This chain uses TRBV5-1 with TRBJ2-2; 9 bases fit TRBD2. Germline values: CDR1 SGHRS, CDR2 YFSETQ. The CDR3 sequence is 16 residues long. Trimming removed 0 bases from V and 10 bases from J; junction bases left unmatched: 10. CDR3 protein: CASSLGISGRIEELFF. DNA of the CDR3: TGCGCCAGCAGCTTGGGCATAAGCGGGAGGATAGAGGAGCTGTTTTTT.

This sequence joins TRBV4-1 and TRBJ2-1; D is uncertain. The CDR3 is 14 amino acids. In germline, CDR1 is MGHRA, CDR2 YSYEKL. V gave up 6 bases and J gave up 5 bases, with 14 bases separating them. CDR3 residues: CASRNPNRDNEQFF. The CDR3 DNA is TGCGCCAGCAGAAACCCCAACCGCGACAATGAGCAGTTCTTC.

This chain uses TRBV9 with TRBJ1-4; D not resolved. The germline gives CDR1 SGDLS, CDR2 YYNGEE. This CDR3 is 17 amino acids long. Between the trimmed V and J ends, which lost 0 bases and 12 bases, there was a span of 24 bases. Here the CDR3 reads CASSVGAAGGPSEELFF. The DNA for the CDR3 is TGTGCCAGCAGCGTAGGGGCAGCGGGAGGGCCCAGTGAGGAACTGTTTTTT. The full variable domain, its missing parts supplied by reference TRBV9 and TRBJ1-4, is DSGVTQTPKHLITATGQRVTLRCSPRSGDLSVYWYQQSLDQGLQFLIQYYNGEERAKGNILERFSAQQFPDLHSELNLSSLELGDSALYFCASSVGAAGGPSEELFFGSGTQLSVL.

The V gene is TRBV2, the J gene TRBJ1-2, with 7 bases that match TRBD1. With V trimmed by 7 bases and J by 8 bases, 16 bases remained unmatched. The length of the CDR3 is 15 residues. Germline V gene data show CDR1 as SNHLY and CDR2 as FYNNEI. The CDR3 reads CASKKGGDLAMGYTF. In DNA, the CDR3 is TGTGCCAGCAAGAAAGGGGGCGACCTGGCCATGGGCTACACCTTC.

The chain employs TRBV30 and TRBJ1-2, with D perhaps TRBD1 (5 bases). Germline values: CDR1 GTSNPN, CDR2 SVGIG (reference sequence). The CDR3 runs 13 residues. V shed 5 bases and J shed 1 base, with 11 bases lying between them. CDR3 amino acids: CAWVQGVNYGYTF. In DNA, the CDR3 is TGTGCCTGGGTCCAGGGTGTTAACTATGGCTACACCTTC.

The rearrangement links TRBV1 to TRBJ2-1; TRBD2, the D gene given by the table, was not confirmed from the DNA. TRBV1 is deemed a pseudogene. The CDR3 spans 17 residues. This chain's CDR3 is CTSSQDMRESSYNEQFF. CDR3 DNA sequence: TGCACCAGCAGCCAAGATATGAGGGAGAGCTCCTACAATGAGCAGTTCTTC.

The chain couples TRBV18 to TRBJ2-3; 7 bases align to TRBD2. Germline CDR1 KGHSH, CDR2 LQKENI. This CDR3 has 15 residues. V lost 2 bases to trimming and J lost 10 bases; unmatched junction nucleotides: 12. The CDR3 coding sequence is TGTGCCAGCTCACCATCAGCGGGATCGGGGTGGGCGCAGTATTTT. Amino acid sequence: CASSPSAGSGWAQYF.

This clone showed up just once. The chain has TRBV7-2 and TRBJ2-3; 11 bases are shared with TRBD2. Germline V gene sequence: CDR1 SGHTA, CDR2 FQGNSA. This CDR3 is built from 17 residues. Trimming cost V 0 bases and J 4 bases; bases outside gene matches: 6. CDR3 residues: CASSLASGRADADTQYF. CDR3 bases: TGTGCCAGCAGCTTAGCTAGCGGGAGGGCCGATGCAGATACGCAGTATTTT.

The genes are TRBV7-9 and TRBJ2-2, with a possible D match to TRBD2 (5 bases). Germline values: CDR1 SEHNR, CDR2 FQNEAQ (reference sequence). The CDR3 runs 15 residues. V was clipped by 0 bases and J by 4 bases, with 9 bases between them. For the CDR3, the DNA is TGTGCCAGCAGCTTAGCGGGAGAGGCCACCGGGGAGCTGTTTTTT. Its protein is CASSLAGEATGELFF.

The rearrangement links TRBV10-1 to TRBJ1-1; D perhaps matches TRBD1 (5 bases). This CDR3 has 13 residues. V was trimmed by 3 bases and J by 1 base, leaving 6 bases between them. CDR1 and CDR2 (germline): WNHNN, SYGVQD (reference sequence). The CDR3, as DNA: TGCGCCAGCAGTGAACAGGAGAACACTGAAGCTTTCTTT. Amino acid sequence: CASSEQENTEAFF.

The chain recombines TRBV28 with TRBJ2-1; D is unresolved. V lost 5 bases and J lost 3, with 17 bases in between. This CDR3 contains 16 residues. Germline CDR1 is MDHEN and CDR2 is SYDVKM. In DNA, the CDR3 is TGTGCCAGCAGTCCGTCTAGGAGCGATCTCTACAATGAGCAGTTCTTC. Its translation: CASSPSRSDLYNEQFF. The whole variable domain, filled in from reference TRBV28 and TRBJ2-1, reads DVKVTQSSRYLVKRTGEKVFLECVQDMDHENMFWYRQDPGLGLRLIYFSYDVKMKEKGDIPEGYSVSREKKERFSLILESASTNQTSMYLCASSPSRSDLYNEQFFGPGTRLTVL.

CDR3 bases: TGCAGCGTTTCCTCCGGGACAGGGACTCGCGAGCAGTACTTC. It is translated as CSVSSGTGTREQYF. The rearrangement joins TRBV29-1 to TRBJ2-7; 9 bases line up with TRBD1. CDR1 and CDR2 from the germline V gene are SQVTM and ANQGSEA. Unmatched junction bases numbered 11, after V lost 5 bases and J lost 6 bases. CDR3 length: 14 residues.

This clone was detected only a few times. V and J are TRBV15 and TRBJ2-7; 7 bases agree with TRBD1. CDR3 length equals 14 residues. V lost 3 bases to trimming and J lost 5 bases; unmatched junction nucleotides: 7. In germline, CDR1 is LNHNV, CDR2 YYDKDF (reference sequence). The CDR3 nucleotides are TGTGCCACCAGCAGTGGACAGGAAGGGAACGAGCAGTACTTC. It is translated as CATSSGQEGNEQYF.

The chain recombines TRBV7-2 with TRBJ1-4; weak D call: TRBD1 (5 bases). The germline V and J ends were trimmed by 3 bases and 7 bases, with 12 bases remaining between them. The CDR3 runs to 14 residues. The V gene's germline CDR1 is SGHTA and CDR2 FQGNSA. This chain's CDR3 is CASSFKGSGEKLFF. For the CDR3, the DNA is TGTGCCAGCAGCTTTAAGGGGTCCGGTGAAAAACTGTTTTTT.

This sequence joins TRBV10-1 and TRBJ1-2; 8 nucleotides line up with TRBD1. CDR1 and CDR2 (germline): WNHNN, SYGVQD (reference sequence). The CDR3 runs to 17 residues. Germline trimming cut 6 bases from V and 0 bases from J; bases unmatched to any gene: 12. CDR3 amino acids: CASRRTGIRRANYGYTF. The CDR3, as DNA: TGCGCCAGCAGGCGGACAGGGATCCGAAGAGCTAACTATGGCTACACCTTC.

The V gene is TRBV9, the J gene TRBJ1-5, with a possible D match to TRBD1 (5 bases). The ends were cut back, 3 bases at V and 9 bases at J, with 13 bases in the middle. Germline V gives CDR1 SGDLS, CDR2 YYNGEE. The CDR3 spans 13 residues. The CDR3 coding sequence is TGTGCCAGCAGCGCTCAGGGTAATTCGCCCCAGCATTTT. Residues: CASSAQGNSPQHF.